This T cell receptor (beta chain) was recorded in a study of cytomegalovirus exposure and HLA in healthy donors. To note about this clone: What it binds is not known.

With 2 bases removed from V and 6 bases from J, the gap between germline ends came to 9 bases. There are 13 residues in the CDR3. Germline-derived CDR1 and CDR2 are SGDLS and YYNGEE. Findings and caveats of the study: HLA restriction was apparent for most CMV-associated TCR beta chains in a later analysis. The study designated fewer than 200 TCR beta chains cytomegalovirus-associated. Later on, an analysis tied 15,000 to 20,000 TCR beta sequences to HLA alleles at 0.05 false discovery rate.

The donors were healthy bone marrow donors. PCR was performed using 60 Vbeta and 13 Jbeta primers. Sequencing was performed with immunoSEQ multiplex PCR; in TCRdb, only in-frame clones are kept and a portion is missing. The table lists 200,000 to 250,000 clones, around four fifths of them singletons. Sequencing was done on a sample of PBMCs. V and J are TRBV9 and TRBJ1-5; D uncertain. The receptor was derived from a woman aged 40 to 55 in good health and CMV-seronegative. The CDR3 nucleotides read TGTGCCAGCAGCGTCGGTAATGCTCAGCCCCAGCATTTT. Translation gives CASSVGNAQPQHF.